Here is one T cell receptor (beta chain) with its context. Its antigen is as yet unknown. Vbeta (60) and Jbeta (13) primers were used in the PCR. The authors' processing: Later reanalysis found 75 million to 100 million unique TCR beta chains, roughly 9.9 million of them shared. Profiled with immunoSEQ multiplex PCR; TCRdb holds only in-frame clones, not every one. The V and J calls and clone size come from that table; D and trimming were worked out from the DNA. The sample carries 120,000 to 150,000 clones, about three quarters recorded once. This specimen comes from a study of cytomegalovirus exposure and HLA in healthy donors. The germline V and J ends were trimmed by 6 bases and 3 bases, with 12 bases remaining between them. This CDR3 comprises 13 residues. Germline V lookup: CDR1 SNHLY, CDR2 FYNNEI. Whole-study results and caveats: Based on reports, TCR beta sequences accurately predicted HLA-A and HLA-B alleles for most subjects.

This sequence originates from a female donor in good health and CMV-seronegative. Specimen: PBMCs. The chain combines TRBV2 with TRBJ2-7; perhaps TRBD1 as D (5 bases). CDR3 sequence (DNA): TGTGCCAGCAGAAGACAGTTTAGCTACGAGCAGTACTTC. It is translated as CASRRQFSYEQYF.